This record looks at one T cell receptor (beta chain) sequence and its context. Its antigen is unknown. V lost 5 bases, J lost 5 bases, and 12 bases lay in between. The V gene's germline CDR1 is SGHTA and CDR2 FQGNSA. The CDR3 spans 13 residues. This sample was included in a study of T cell responses to AZD1222 COVID-19 vaccine. General observations from the study: Repertoire sampling happened only post peak T cell response. Spike was spanned by vaccine-associated CD4 TCRs, with dominance at 160-218 and 743-854. White British donors predominated, females outnumbered males, and clonal diversity was possibly underestimated. Seropositivity was recorded at baseline in only a handful of AZD1222 recipients.

The repertoire was sequenced with immunoSEQ multiplex PCR; TCRdb's copy has only in-frame clones and lacks some. Here the sample spans 150,000 or so clones, about nine tenths being singletons. This sequence was found in an adult in good health. The material sequenced was peripheral blood, taken on day 0 of MenACWY control vaccination. The chain joins TRBV7-2 to TRBJ2-5; perhaps TRBD2 as D (5 bases). CDR3 loop: CASSRGRVETQYF. In DNA form, the CDR3 reads TGTGCCAGCAGCCGCGGGCGGGTGGAGACCCAGTACTTC.